The 25 T cell receptor beta chains below were found in one sample sequenced in a study of blood T cell repertoires in COVID-19. TCRdb keeps only in-frame clones here, not all; method: immunoSEQ multiplex PCR. The sample lists roughly 52,000 clones, more than 70% occurring once. Material for sequencing was peripheral blood. The receptors stem from a woman of 80 years or more with acute or convalescent COVID-19.

V and J are TRBV3-1 (or the pseudogene TRBV3-2) and TRBJ1-2; D is uncertain. Per germline, CDR1 LGHDT and CDR2 YNNKEL (reference sequence). The CDR3 is 12 amino acids. V was clipped by 1 base and J by 6 bases, with 6 bases between them. Here the CDR3 reads CASSQVEDGYTF. The CDR3 nucleotides are TGTGCCAGCAGCCAAGTAGAAGATGGCTACACCTTC.

This chain joins TRBV7-2 and TRBJ2-1, with TRBD1 identical over 7 bases. Trimming took 5 bases from V and 5 from J; bases not matched to a gene: 6. This CDR3 spans 14 amino acids. Germline V gives CDR1 SGHTA, CDR2 FQGNSA. As DNA, the CDR3 is TGTGCCAGCAGCACGGGACAGAGAAACAATGAGCAGTTCTTC. The encoded protein is CASSTGQRNNEQFF.

This clone was seen more than once but under ten times. This rearrangement joins TRBV6-1 to TRBJ2-7; the D gene is possibly TRBD1 (6 bases). This CDR3 has 15 residues. V gave up 1 base and J gave up 1 base, with 11 bases separating them. The germline gives CDR1 MNHNS, CDR2 SASEGT. The CDR3 region is CASSEGTANSYEQYF. The CDR3 nucleotides read TGTGCCAGCAGTGAAGGGACAGCCAATTCCTACGAGCAGTACTTC.

This clone was seen just once. The V and J genes are TRBV2 and TRBJ2-7; tentative D call: TRBD2 (6 bases). CDR3 length: 14 amino acids. Germline CDR1 reads SNHLY; CDR2 reads FYNNEI. Trimming pared 6 bases from V and 0 bases from J, leaving 12 bases between. CDR3 nucleotide sequence: TGTGCCAGCAGAGGGCGGGGCCACTCCTACGAGCAGTACTTC. Protein sequence: CASRGRGHSYEQYF.

V usage is TRBV7-9 and J usage is TRBJ1-2; TRBD1 agrees at 7 bases. There are 15 residues in the CDR3. The germline gives CDR1 SEHNR, CDR2 FQNEAQ (reference sequence). Losses at the gene ends were 3 bases for V and 4 bases for J; bases not matched to a gene: 8. The CDR3 sequence is CASSFGTANSYGYTF. The CDR3 coding sequence is TGTGCCAGCAGCTTCGGGACAGCAAACTCCTATGGCTACACCTTC. The entire variable domain, with the rest obtained from reference TRBV7-9 and TRBJ1-2, is as follows: DTGVSQNPRHKITKRGQNVTFRCDPISEHNRLYWYRQTLGQGPEFLTYFQNEAQLEKSRLLSDRFSAERPKGSFSTLEIQRTEQGDSAMYLCASSFGTANSYGYTFGSGTRLTVV.

The chain links TRBV5-4 to TRBJ1-2; weak D call: TRBD1 (5 bases). Per the germline V gene, CDR1 is SGHNT and CDR2 is YYREEE (reference sequence). Between the trimmed V and J ends, which lost 1 base and 2 bases, there was a span of 12 bases. This CDR3 is built from 15 residues. The CDR3 nucleotides are TGTGCCAGCAGCTTGTTTAGGGGATCGAACTATGGCTACACCTTC. Translation gives CASSLFRGSNYGYTF.

This chain joins TRBV11-2 and TRBJ1-2; 9 positions agree with TRBD1. The J segment lost 7 bases and the V segment lost 5 bases, leaving 5 bases of the junction unmatched. Germline V gene data show CDR1 as SGHAT and CDR2 as FQNNGV. The CDR3 is made up of 13 amino acids. The CDR3 DNA follows: TGTGCCAGCAGCCGGGACAGGGTCTCTGGCTACACCTTC. Encoded protein: CASSRDRVSGYTF.

This clone was detected ten times or more. This chain joins TRBV30 and TRBJ2-7; possibly TRBD1 for D (6 bases). The CDR3 has 13 residues. In germline, CDR1 is GTSNPN, CDR2 SVGIG (reference sequence). V lost 2 bases and J 2 bases, leaving 10 bases between the germline ends. The CDR3 nucleotides are TGTGCCTGGAGTACAGGGCTTCCCTACGAGCAGTACGTC. It yields the protein CAWSTGLPYEQYV.

This clone was detected only a few times. The chain carries TRBV30 and TRBJ1-1, with 8 bases that match TRBD1. With 3 bases clipped from V and 7 bases from J, the junction kept 16 bases outside the gene matches. The CDR3 totals 16 residues. Per germline, CDR1 GTSNPN and CDR2 SVGIG (reference sequence). The CDR3 nucleotides read TGTGCCTGGAGCTCAGGGGAGGGCAGGGGGCGAAGTGAAGCTTTCTTT. This gives the protein CAWSSGEGRGRSEAFF.

This clone appeared once. The chain uses TRBV5-1 and TRBJ2-1; 7 bases map to TRBD2. J lost 7 bases, V lost 0 bases, and 4 bases had no gene match. The germline gives CDR1 SGHRS, CDR2 YFSETQ. This CDR3 spans 14 amino acids. CDR3 residues: CASSLEAGRNEQFF. The CDR3 DNA follows: TGCGCCAGCAGCTTGGAAGCGGGACGGAATGAGCAGTTCTTC.

This clone has only one observation. The genes are TRBV5-1 and TRBJ1-2, with D perhaps matching TRBD1 (6 bases). Germline-derived CDR1 and CDR2 are SGHRS and YFSETQ. Trimming took off 4 bases at V and 0 bases at J, with 10 bases between the two ends. The CDR3 length is 14 residues. The CDR3, as DNA: TGCGCCAGCAGCCCGACAGGAGCTAACTATGGCTACACCTTC. It is translated as CASSPTGANYGYTF. The variable domain in full, with the rest retrieved from reference TRBV5-1 and TRBJ1-2, is KAGVTQTPRYLIKTRGQQVTLSCSPISGHRSVSWYQQTPGQGLQFLFEYFSETQRNKGNFPGRFSGRQFSNSRSEMNVSTLELGDSALYLCASSPTGANYGYTFGSGTRLTVV.

The chain has TRBV7-2 and TRBJ2-7; 8 bases map to TRBD1. The CDR3 covers 15 residues. Germline CDR1 reads SGHTA; CDR2 reads FQGNSA. The V and J ends lost 5 bases and 4 bases, in that order; junction bases with no gene match: 10. CDR3 DNA sequence: TGTGCCAGCAGCCGTCGGACAGGGAGGATATACGAGCAGTACTTC. As protein: CASSRRTGRIYEQYF.

CDR3 protein: CATSDPAGGTNTGELFF. The DNA of the CDR3 is TGTGCCACCAGTGACCCAGCGGGAGGAACGAACACCGGGGAGCTGTTTTTT. The rearrangement uses TRBV24-1 and TRBJ2-2, with 9 nucleotides matching TRBD2. The length of the CDR3 is 17 residues. The germline V gene encodes CDR1 KGHDR and CDR2 SFDVKD. J was trimmed by 0 bases and V by 4 bases; bases with no gene match: 5.

This clone has only one observation. This chain connects TRBV5-1 to TRBJ2-3, with 12 positions matching TRBD1. V dropped 6 bases and J dropped 5; count of bases not matched to a gene: 7. The CDR3 contains 15 residues. Germline V gene lookup returns CDR1 SGHRS and CDR2 YFSETQ. Here the CDR3 reads CASIVGQGAGDTQYF. The CDR3 DNA reads as TGCGCCAGCATCGTGGGACAGGGGGCAGGAGATACGCAGTATTTT.

The chain is built from TRBV5-1 and TRBJ2-5, with TRBD2 as a possible D gene (5 bases). This CDR3 comprises 15 residues. Germline values: CDR1 SGHRS, CDR2 YFSETQ. V lost 0 bases to trimming and J lost 1 base, with 10 bases between them. CDR3: CASSLDGLTQETQYF. The CDR3, as DNA: TGCGCCAGCAGCTTGGACGGACTTACCCAAGAGACCCAGTACTTC. The complete variable domain, with remaining parts taken from reference TRBV5-1 and TRBJ2-5, reads KAGVTQTPRYLIKTRGQQVTLSCSPISGHRSVSWYQQTPGQGLQFLFEYFSETQRNKGNFPGRFSGRQFSNSRSEMNVSTLELGDSALYLCASSLDGLTQETQYFGPGTRLLVL.

CDR3 region: CASRRGQDTGELFF. CDR3 sequence (DNA): TGTGCCAGCAGGAGGGGGCAGGACACCGGGGAGCTGTTTTTT. The chain combines TRBV6-5 with TRBJ2-2; 7 nucleotides line up with TRBD1. The CDR3 is 14 residues long. The germline CDR1 and CDR2 sequences are MNHEY and SVGAGI. With V trimmed by 6 bases and J by 3 bases, 4 bases remained unmatched.

This chain links TRBV3-1 (or the pseudogene TRBV3-2) with TRBJ1-1, with 9 bases identical to TRBD1. The V gene end was trimmed by 2 bases and the J gene end by 5 bases; junction bases not matched to a gene: 6. The CDR3 runs to 15 residues. Germline V CDR1 and CDR2: LGHDT, YNNKEL (reference sequence). CDR3 DNA: TGTGCCAGCAGCCAAATTGCGACAGGGGGAACTGAAGCTTTCTTT. It is translated as CASSQIATGGTEAFF.

The V and J genes are TRBV30 and TRBJ1-2; 10 bases are a match to TRBD1. Germline lookup yields CDR1 GTSNPN and CDR2 SVGIG (reference sequence). With 2 bases clipped from V and 4 bases from J, the junction kept 16 bases outside the gene matches. The CDR3 loop spans 18 amino acids. The CDR3 here is CAWSPYRDRGEGGYGYTF. CDR3 coding DNA: TGTGCCTGGAGTCCGTACCGGGACAGGGGTGAAGGAGGCTATGGCTACACCTTC. Full variable domain (remainder filled in from reference TRBV30 and TRBJ1-2): SQTIHQWPATLVQPVGSPLSLECTVEGTSNPNLYWYRQAAGRGLQLLFYSVGIGQISSEVPQNLSASRPQDRQFILSSKKLLLSDSGFYLCAWSPYRDRGEGGYGYTFGSGTRLTVV.

This clone has more than one count but fewer than ten. This rearrangement joins TRBV9 to TRBJ1-1; a possible D gene is TRBD1 (5 bases). Germline-derived CDR1 and CDR2 are SGDLS and YYNGEE. This CDR3 region has 15 residues. V lost 5 bases to trimming and J lost 0 bases, with 14 bases between them. The DNA of the CDR3 is TGTGCCAGCAGTGCTTCGGGGGGACTGAACACTGAAGCTTTCTTT. Its protein product is CASSASGGLNTEAFF.

The chain joins TRBV7-8 to TRBJ1-2; 8 bases line up with TRBD1. Germline lookup yields CDR1 SGHVS and CDR2 FQNEAQ. Germline trimming cut 1 base from V and 2 bases from J; bases unmatched to any gene: 12. This CDR3 spans 18 amino acids. The CDR3 loop reads CASSLGGRGRLGNYGYTF. The CDR3, as DNA: TGTGCCAGCAGCTTAGGGGGCAGGGGGCGGTTGGGGAACTATGGCTACACCTTC.

The chain joins TRBV5-1 to TRBJ1-1, with a possible D match to TRBD1 (6 bases). Between the trimmed V and J ends, which lost 0 bases and 6 bases, there was a span of 12 bases. Germline values: CDR1 SGHRS, CDR2 YFSETQ. The CDR3 extends over 14 amino acids. The CDR3: CASSLEGVGSEAFF. The CDR3 coding sequence is TGCGCCAGCAGCTTGGAGGGGGTTGGCTCTGAAGCTTTCTTT.

A word on this clone: The sample carries other DNA sequences with the same CDR3. The chain is built from TRBV6-5 and TRBJ1-5, with a possible D match to TRBD1 (6 bases). Deletions cut 5 bases from V and 4 bases from J, with 6 bases between. The germline CDR1 and CDR2 sequences are MNHEY and SVGAGI. The CDR3 runs to 12 residues. CDR3 DNA: TGTGCCAGCAGTACAGGGAATCAGCCCCAGCATTTT. Translation gives CASSTGNQPQHF.

This clone appeared a single time. V is TRBV7-9 and J is TRBJ2-1; TRBD1 is a possible D gene (6 bases). Looked up from germline, CDR1 is SEHNR and CDR2 is FQNEAQ (reference sequence). V lost 0 bases and J lost 5, with 17 bases in between. CDR3 length: 17 amino acids. The CDR3 protein is CASSLASGQILDNEQFF. CDR3 sequence (DNA): TGTGCCAGCAGCTTAGCGTCCGGACAGATACTAGACAATGAGCAGTTCTTC. The variable domain in full, completed from reference TRBV7-9 and TRBJ2-1, reads DTGVSQNPRHKITKRGQNVTFRCDPISEHNRLYWYRQTLGQGPEFLTYFQNEAQLEKSRLLSDRFSAERPKGSFSTLEIQRTEQGDSAMYLCASSLASGQILDNEQFFGPGTRLTVL.

This chain links TRBV5-1 with TRBJ2-3, with a possible D match to TRBD2 (7 bases). V lost 0 bases, J lost 6 bases, and 17 bases lay in between. The CDR3 loop spans 16 amino acids. In germline, CDR1 is SGHRS, CDR2 YFSETQ. CDR3 nucleotide sequence: TGCGCCAGCAGCTTGGACCTGGGGGGGGCGTGGGATACGCAGTATTTT. Amino acids: CASSLDLGGAWDTQYF.

The chain recombines TRBV4-1 with TRBJ1-4; 8 bases map to TRBD1. Germline values: CDR1 MGHRA, CDR2 YSYEKL. The trim removed 0 bases at V and 1 base at J, leaving 4 bases unmatched. CDR3 length: 17 residues. DNA of the CDR3: TGCGCCAGCAGCCAAGACAGGGGGCGCGGAACTAATGAAAAACTGTTTTTT. This sequence encodes CASSQDRGRGTNEKLFF.